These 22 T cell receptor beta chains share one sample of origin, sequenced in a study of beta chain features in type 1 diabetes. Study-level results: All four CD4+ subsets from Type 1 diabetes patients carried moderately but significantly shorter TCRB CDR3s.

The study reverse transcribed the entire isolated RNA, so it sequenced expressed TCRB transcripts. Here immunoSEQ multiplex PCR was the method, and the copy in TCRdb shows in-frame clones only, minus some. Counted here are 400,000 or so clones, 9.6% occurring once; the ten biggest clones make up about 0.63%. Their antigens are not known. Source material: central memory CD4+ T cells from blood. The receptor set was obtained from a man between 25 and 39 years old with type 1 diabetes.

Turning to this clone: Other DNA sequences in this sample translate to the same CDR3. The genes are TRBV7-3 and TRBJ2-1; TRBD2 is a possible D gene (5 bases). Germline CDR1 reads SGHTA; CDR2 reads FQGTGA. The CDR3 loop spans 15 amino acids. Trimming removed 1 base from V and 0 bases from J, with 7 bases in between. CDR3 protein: CASSLSSDSYNEQFF. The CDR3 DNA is TGTGCCAGCAGCTTAAGTAGCGACTCCTACAATGAGCAGTTCTTC.

Written as DNA, the CDR3 is TGTGCCAGCAGCTTTAGTGGTTATGAGACCCAGTACTTC. Translation gives CASSFSGYETQYF. This rearrangement joins TRBV7-2 to TRBJ2-5; no reliable D call. Trimming shortened V by 3 bases and J by 5 bases, and 10 bases separated the two germline ends. The CDR3 has 13 residues. Germline V gives CDR1 SGHTA, CDR2 FQGNSA.

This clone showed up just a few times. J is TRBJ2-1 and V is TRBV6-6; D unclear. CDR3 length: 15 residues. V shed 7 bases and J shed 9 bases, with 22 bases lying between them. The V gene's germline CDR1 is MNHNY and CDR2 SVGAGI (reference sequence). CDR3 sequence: CASTPADNPNGEQFF. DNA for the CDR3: TGTGCCAGCACCCCCGCGGATAACCCTAACGGTGAGCAGTTCTTC.

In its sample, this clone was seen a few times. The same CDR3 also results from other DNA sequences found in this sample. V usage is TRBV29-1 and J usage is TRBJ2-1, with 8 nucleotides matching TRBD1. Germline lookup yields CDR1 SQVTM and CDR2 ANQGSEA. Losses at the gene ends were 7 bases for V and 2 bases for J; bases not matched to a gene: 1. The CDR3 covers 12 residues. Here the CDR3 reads CSADRAYNEQFF. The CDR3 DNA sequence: TGCAGCGCGGACAGGGCCTACAATGAGCAGTTCTTC.

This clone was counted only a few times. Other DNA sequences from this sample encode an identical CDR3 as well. CDR3 DNA sequence: TGTGCCAGCAGCTTAGACAGGGGAGGTTCGAGGGGCGAGCAGTACTTC. Encoded protein: CASSLDRGGSRGEQYF. The chain has TRBV7-9 and TRBJ2-7; the D gene is possibly TRBD1 (7 bases). The CDR3 has 16 amino acids. Trimming removed 1 base from V and 6 bases from J, with 19 bases in between. Germline V gene sequence: CDR1 SEHNR, CDR2 FQNEAQ (reference sequence).

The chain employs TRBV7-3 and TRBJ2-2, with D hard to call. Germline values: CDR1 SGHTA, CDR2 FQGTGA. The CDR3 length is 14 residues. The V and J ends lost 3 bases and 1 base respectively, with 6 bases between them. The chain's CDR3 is CASSFFRNTGELFF. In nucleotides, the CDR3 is TGTGCCAGCAGCTTTTTCAGGAACACCGGGGAGCTGTTTTTT.

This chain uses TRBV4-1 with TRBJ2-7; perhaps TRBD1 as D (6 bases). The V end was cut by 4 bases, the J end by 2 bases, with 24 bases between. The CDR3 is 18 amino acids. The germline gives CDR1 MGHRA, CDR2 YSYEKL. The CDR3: CASSPLGQWPVRTYEQYF. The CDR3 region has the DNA TGCGCCAGCAGCCCCCTCGGACAGTGGCCCGTGAGGACCTACGAGCAGTACTTC.

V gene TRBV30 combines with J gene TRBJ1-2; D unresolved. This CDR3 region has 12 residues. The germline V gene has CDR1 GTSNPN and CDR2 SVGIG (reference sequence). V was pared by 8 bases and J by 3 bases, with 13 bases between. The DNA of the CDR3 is TGTGCCCTGGTTGGTGAAGACTATGGCTACACCTTC. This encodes CALVGEDYGYTF. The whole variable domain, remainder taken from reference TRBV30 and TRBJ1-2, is SQTIHQWPATLVQPVGSPLSLECTVEGTSNPNLYWYRQAAGRGLQLLFYSVGIGQISSEVPQNLSASRPQDRQFILSSKKLLLSDSGFYLCALVGEDYGYTFGSGTRLTVV.

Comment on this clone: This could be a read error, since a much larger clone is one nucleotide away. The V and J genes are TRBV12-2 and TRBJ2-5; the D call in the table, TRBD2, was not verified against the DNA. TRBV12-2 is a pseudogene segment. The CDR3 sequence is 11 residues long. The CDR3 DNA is TGTGCCAGCAGCGTCCAAGAGACCCAGTACTTC. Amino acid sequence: CASSVQETQYF.

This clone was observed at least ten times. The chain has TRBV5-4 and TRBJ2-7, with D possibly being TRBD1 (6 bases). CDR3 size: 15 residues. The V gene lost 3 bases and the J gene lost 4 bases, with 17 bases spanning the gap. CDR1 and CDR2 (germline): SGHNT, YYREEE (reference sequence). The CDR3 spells CASSSPWGRGYEQYF. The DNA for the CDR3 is TGTGCCAGCAGCTCTCCTTGGGGGCGAGGTTACGAGCAGTACTTC.

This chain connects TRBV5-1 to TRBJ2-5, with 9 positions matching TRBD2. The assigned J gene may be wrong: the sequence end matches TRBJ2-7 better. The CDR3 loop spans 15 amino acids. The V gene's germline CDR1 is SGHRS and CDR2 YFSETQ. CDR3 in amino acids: CASSGGAGGTYEQYF. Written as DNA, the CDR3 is TGCGCCAGCAGTGGTGGAGCGGGAGGAACCTACGAGCAGTACTTC.

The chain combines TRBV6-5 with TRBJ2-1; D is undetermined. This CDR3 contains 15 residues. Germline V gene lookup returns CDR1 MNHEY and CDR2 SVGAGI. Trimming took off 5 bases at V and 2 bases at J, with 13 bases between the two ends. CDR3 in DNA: TGTGCCAGCAGTCTCCGGCACTCAGCCTACAATGAGCAGTTCTTC. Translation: CASSLRHSAYNEQFF.

The CDR3 protein is CASSSQGTNTGELFF. The CDR3 DNA reads TGTGCCAGCAGCTCCCAGGGGACGAACACCGGGGAGCTGTTTTTT. The J gene is TRBJ2-2, the V gene TRBV7-2; tentative D call: TRBD1 (6 bases). Per the germline V gene, CDR1 is SGHTA and CDR2 is FQGNSA. V was pared by 4 bases and J by 0 bases, with 9 bases between. This CDR3 is 15 amino acids long.

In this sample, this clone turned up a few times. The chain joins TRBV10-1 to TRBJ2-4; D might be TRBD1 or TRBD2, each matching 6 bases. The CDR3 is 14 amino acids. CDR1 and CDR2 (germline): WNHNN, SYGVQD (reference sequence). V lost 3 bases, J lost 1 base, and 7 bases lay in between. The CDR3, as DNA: TGCGCCAGCAGTGAAGGGGGGGCCAAAAACATTCAGTACTTC. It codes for CASSEGGAKNIQYF.

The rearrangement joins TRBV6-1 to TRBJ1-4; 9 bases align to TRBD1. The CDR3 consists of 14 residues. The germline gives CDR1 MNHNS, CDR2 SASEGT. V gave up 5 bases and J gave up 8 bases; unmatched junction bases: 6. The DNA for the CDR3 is TGTGCCAGCAGTCCCTGGACAGGGGTGGAAAAACTGTTTTTT. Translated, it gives CASSPWTGVEKLFF.

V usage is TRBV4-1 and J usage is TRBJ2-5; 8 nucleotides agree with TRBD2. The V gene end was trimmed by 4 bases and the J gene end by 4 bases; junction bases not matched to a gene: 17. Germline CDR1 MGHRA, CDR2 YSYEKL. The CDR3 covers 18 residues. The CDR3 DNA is TGCGCCAGCAGCCTTTCAGCGGGAGCGGCAATGGAACGAGAGACCCAGTACTTC. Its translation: CASSLSAGAAMERETQYF.

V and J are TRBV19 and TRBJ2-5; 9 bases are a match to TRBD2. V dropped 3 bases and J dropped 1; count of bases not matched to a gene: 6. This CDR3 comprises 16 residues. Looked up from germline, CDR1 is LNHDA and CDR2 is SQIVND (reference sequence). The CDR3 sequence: CASSMGLATSQETQYF. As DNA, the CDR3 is TGTGCCAGTAGTATGGGACTAGCCACCTCCCAAGAGACCCAGTACTTC.

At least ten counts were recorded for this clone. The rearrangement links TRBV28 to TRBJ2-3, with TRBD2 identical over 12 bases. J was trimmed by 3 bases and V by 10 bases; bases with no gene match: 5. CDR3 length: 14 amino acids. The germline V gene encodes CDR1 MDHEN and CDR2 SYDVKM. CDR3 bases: TGTGCCACCCTAGCGGGAGGGCCAACAGATACGCAGTATTTT. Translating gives CATLAGGPTDTQYF.

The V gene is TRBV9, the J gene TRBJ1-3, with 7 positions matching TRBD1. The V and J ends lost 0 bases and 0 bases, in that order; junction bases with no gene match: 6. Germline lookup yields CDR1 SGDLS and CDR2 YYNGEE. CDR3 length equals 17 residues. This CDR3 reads CASSVEDRRSSGNTIYF. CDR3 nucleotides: TGTGCCAGCAGCGTAGAGGACAGGAGAAGCTCTGGAAACACCATATATTTT.

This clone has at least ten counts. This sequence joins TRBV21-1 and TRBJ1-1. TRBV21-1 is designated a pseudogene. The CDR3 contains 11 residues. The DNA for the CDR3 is TGTGCCAGGGGTTGGAACACTGAAGCTTTCTTT. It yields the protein CARGWNTEAFF.

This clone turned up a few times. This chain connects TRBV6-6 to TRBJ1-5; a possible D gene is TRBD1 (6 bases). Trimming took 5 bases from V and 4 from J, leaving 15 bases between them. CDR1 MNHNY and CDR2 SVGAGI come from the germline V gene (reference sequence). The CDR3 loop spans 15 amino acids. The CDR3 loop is CASSTRQVLNQPQHF. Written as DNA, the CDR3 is TGTGCCAGCAGTACCCGACAGGTGTTAAATCAGCCCCAGCATTTT.

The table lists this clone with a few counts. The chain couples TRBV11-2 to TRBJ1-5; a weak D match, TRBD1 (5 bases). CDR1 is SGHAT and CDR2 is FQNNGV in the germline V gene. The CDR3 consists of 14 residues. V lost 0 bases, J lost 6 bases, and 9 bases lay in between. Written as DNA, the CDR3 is TGTGCCAGCAGCTTAGATGGGGGTTCTCAGCCCCAGCATTTT. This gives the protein CASSLDGGSQPQHF.